This T cell receptor beta chain derives from a study of cytomegalovirus exposure and HLA in healthy donors. The wider study: Early release data held 85 million to 95 million unique TCRs from HLA-typed donors.

The CDR3 is 15 amino acids. Concerning this clone: No antigen is known for it.

Primers: 60 Vbeta forward and 13 Jbeta reverse. TCRdb keeps only in-frame clones here, not all; method: immunoSEQ multiplex PCR. The sample shows around 170,000 clones, more than 65% of them seen only once. Study-wide findings and caveats: Using the classifier, cytomegalovirus status was reportedly diagnosed with high specificity and sensitivity.

This clonotype was sampled from a man between 50 and 59 years old in good health and CMV-seropositive. Sequenced: PBMCs. The gene calls are TRBV21-1 and TRBJ2-7; TRBD1 is taken as the D call from the table, unchecked against the DNA. TRBV21-1 is termed a pseudogene. The CDR3 sequence: CASSKRGTGGYEQYF. CDR3 nucleotide sequence: TGTGCCAGCAGCAAAAGGGGGACAGGGGGCTACGAGCAGTACTTC.